The next 18 T cell receptor beta chains were all read from a single sample in a study of cytomegalovirus exposure and HLA in healthy donors. PCR used 60 Vbeta primers and 13 Jbeta primers. Assay used: immunoSEQ multiplex PCR; TCRdb lists only in-frame clones, some missing. This table holds roughly 140,000 clones, 80% found once. The sample consisted of PBMCs. All receptors derive from a male donor in good health and CMV-seronegative.

The chain links TRBV7-9 to TRBJ2-2; the D is unclear. The CDR3 contains 12 residues. Germline-derived CDR1 and CDR2 are SEHNR and FQNEAQ (reference sequence). Trimming removed 7 bases from V and 6 bases from J, with 9 bases in between. The CDR3 reads CASTFPAGELFF. The CDR3 DNA reads as TGTGCCAGCACCTTCCCGGCCGGGGAGCTGTTTTTT.

V gene TRBV28 combines with J gene TRBJ1-4, with D perhaps TRBD1 (6 bases). In germline, CDR1 is MDHEN, CDR2 SYDVKM. V lost 8 bases and J 4 bases, leaving 11 bases between the germline ends. The CDR3 covers 13 residues. The CDR3 protein is CASVGTYNEKLFF. Written as DNA, the CDR3 is TGTGCCAGCGTGGGGACATATAATGAAAAACTGTTTTTT.

The chain has TRBV28 and TRBJ1-1; D is unclear. The V and J ends lost 4 bases and 3 bases respectively, with 18 bases between them. The CDR3 spans 16 residues. CDR1 is MDHEN, CDR2 SYDVKM, per germline. The CDR3 sequence: CASSSSGLSRDTEAFF. DNA of the CDR3: TGTGCCAGCAGTTCCTCCGGACTGTCAAGGGACACTGAAGCTTTCTTT.

Here the CDR3 DNA reads TGTGCCAGCAGTTACACACAGGTGGTTCCTGAAGCTTTCTTT. Its translation: CASSYTQVVPEAFF. This chain uses TRBV6-5 with TRBJ1-1; D may be TRBD1 (5 bases). This CDR3 contains 14 residues. The V gene lost 2 bases and the J gene lost 6 bases, with 13 bases spanning the gap. Per the germline V gene, CDR1 is MNHEY and CDR2 is SVGAGI.

This clone appeared once. CDR3 bases: TGTGCCAGCGGACCAGGGACTTCGAACACTGAAGCTTTCTTT. This sequence encodes CASGPGTSNTEAFF. The V gene is TRBV6-5, the J gene TRBJ1-1, with D possibly matching TRBD1 (5 bases). CDR3 length: 14 amino acids. Trimming pared 8 bases from V and 1 base from J, leaving 14 bases between. Germline values: CDR1 MNHEY, CDR2 SVGAGI.

The chain carries TRBV19 and TRBJ2-7; tentatively, D is TRBD2 (6 bases). Germline V gene sequence: CDR1 LNHDA, CDR2 SQIVND (reference sequence). This CDR3 is built from 13 residues. Trimming took 7 bases from V and 0 from J, leaving 10 bases between them. CDR3 DNA sequence: TGTGCCAGTAATTCGGGGGACTCCTACGAGCAGTACTTC. Encoded protein: CASNSGDSYEQYF.

The CDR3 reads CASSPQTGWNTEAFF. CDR3 nucleotides: TGTGCCAGCAGCCCCCAGACAGGGTGGAACACTGAAGCTTTCTTT. The rearrangement joins TRBV9 to TRBJ1-1, with TRBD1 matching over 7 bases. CDR1 and CDR2 from the germline V gene are SGDLS and YYNGEE. This CDR3 has 15 residues. The V segment lost 4 bases and the J segment 1 base; nucleotides outside the gene matches: 7.

The chain couples TRBV6-1 to TRBJ1-3; TRBD1 is a possible D gene (5 bases). Germline loops: CDR1 MNHNS, CDR2 SASEGT. The V end lost 1 base, the J end lost 0 bases, and 10 bases lay between the germline ends. The CDR3 extends over 16 amino acids. The CDR3 reads CASSEGGGSSGNTIYF. DNA for the CDR3: TGTGCCAGCAGTGAAGGGGGCGGATCCTCTGGAAACACCATATATTTT.

The chain couples TRBV11-1 to TRBJ2-7; 11 nucleotides line up with TRBD1. This CDR3 region has 15 residues. Germline loops: CDR1 SGHAT, CDR2 FQDESV (reference sequence). V was pared by 4 bases and J by 7 bases, with 9 bases of the junction left unmatched. As DNA, the CDR3 is TGTGCCAGCAGCTCCCCGGGACAGGGGGTGCGTGAGCAGTACTTC. It yields the protein CASSSPGQGVREQYF. The full variable domain, in which reference TRBV11-1 and TRBJ2-7 provide the parts outside the CDR3, is EAEVAQSPRYKITEKSQAVAFWCDPISGHATLYWYRQILGQGPELLVQFQDESVVDDSQLPKDRFSAERLKGVDSTLKIQPAELGDSAMYLCASSSPGQGVREQYFGPGTRLTVT.

The chain combines TRBV19 with TRBJ1-1; no firm D call. V was cut by 5 bases and J by 9 bases, with 10 bases left in between. Germline-derived CDR1 and CDR2 are LNHDA and SQIVND (reference sequence). The CDR3 contains 11 residues. The CDR3 region is CASSRESQAFF. As DNA, the CDR3 is TGTGCCAGTAGTCGGGAAAGCCAAGCTTTCTTT.

The chain has TRBV7-9 and TRBJ2-1, with 7 positions matching TRBD2. CDR3 length: 17 amino acids. CDR1 is SEHNR and CDR2 is FQNEAQ in the germline V gene (reference sequence). V trimming: 1 base; J trimming: 3 bases; junction bases outside the gene matches: 9. The CDR3 DNA sequence: TGTGCCAGCAGCTTAGGGGTCGAAACGGGGGGCTACAATGAGCAGTTCTTC. It codes for CASSLGVETGGYNEQFF.

J is TRBJ1-4 and V is TRBV14; D might be TRBD1 (6 bases). The CDR3 loop spans 15 amino acids. Per the germline V gene, CDR1 is SGHDN and CDR2 is FVKESK. The V gene lost 4 bases and the J gene lost 8 bases, with 17 bases spanning the gap. DNA for the CDR3: TGTGCCAGCAGCCTATTACAGGGTCGGTCGGAAAAACTGTTTTTT. Amino acid sequence: CASSLLQGRSEKLFF.

The V call is TRBV30, the J call TRBJ2-3; tentatively, D is TRBD2 (6 bases). Between the trimmed V and J ends, which lost 1 base and 0 bases, there was a span of 14 bases. This CDR3 has 16 residues. In germline, CDR1 is GTSNPN, CDR2 SVGIG (reference sequence). The CDR3 coding sequence is TGTGCCTGGAGTGGAGGGGTTAGCGGAAGCACAGATACGCAGTATTTT. Its translation is CAWSGGVSGSTDTQYF.

The chain joins TRBV2 to TRBJ2-2, with 8 nucleotides matching TRBD2. Losses at the gene ends were 6 bases for V and 6 bases for J; bases not matched to a gene: 12. The CDR3 covers 16 residues. CDR1 and CDR2 (germline): SNHLY, FYNNEI. The CDR3 DNA reads TGTGCCAGCAGCTACGACTTGGCGGGGGGCCCCGGGGAGCTGTTTTTT. Residues: CASSYDLAGGPGELFF.

This chain links TRBV4-3 with TRBJ2-5, with a tentative D call TRBD1 (5 bases). CDR1 is LGHNA, CDR2 YSLEER, per germline. The CDR3 sequence is 15 residues long. Trimming took 1 base from V and 1 from J, leaving 10 bases between them. CDR3 region: CASSQGQTFQETQYF. CDR3 nucleotide sequence: TGCGCCAGCAGCCAAGGACAGACCTTCCAAGAGACCCAGTACTTC.

J is TRBJ2-1 and V is TRBV9; TRBD2 is a possible D gene (7 bases). The germline V gene encodes CDR1 SGDLS and CDR2 YYNGEE. Deletions cut 0 bases from V and 7 bases from J, with 11 bases between. This CDR3 has 14 residues. The CDR3 loop is CASSVGGGHNEQFF. The DNA of the CDR3 is TGTGCCAGCAGCGTAGGCGGGGGCCATAATGAGCAGTTCTTC. The entire variable domain, with the rest obtained from reference TRBV9 and TRBJ2-1, is as follows: DSGVTQTPKHLITATGQRVTLRCSPRSGDLSVYWYQQSLDQGLQFLIQYYNGEERAKGNILERFSAQQFPDLHSELNLSSLELGDSALYFCASSVGGGHNEQFFGPGTRLTVL.

This clone occurred a few times. V is TRBV28 and J is TRBJ2-7; TRBD2 aligns across 9 bases. CDR1 and CDR2 (germline): MDHEN, SYDVKM. CDR3 length: 16 amino acids. Trimming took 2 bases from V and 7 from J; bases not matched to a gene: 12. The CDR3 DNA reads TGTGCCAGCAGTTTAGGTGTAGCGGGAGCTTCTGGGGAGCAGTACTTC. Translation: CASSLGVAGASGEQYF.

V gene TRBV30 combines with J gene TRBJ2-7; a possible D gene is TRBD2 (5 bases). In germline, CDR1 is GTSNPN, CDR2 SVGIG (reference sequence). The V and J ends lost 5 bases and 2 bases respectively, with 19 bases between them. This CDR3 is 15 amino acids long. The chain's CDR3 is CAWRTGLNRAYEQYF. Written as DNA, the CDR3 is TGTGCCTGGCGGACGGGATTGAACAGAGCCTACGAGCAGTACTTC. The full variable domain, completed using reference TRBV30 and TRBJ2-7, is SQTIHQWPATLVQPVGSPLSLECTVEGTSNPNLYWYRQAAGRGLQLLFYSVGIGQISSEVPQNLSASRPQDRQFILSSKKLLLSDSGFYLCAWRTGLNRAYEQYFGPGTRLTVT.